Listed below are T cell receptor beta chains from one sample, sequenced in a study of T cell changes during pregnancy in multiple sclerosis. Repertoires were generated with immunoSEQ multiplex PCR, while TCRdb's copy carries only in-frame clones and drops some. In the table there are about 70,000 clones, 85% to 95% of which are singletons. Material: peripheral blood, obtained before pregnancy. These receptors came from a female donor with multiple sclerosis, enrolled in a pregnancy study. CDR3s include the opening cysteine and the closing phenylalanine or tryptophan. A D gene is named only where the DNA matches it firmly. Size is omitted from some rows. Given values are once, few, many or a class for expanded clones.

CDR3aa: CASSTWDYSYEQYF
CDR3nt: TGCGCCAGCAGCACCTGGGACTACTCCTACGAGCAGTACTTC
abundance: .
j_gene: TRBJ2-7
d_gene: TRBD2
v_gene: TRBV5-1

CDR3aa: CASSSTRAGIYEQYF
CDR3nt: TGTGCCAGCAGCTCGACGCGAGCGGGAATCTACGAGCAGTACTTC
abundance: .
j_gene: TRBJ2-7
d_gene: TRBD2
v_gene: TRBV11-2

CDR3aa: CASSIMSAGRVPTDTQYF
CDR3nt: TGTGCCAGTAGTATCATGTCCGCAGGCAGAGTTCCAACAGATACGCAGTATTTT
abundance: .
j_gene: TRBJ2-3
d_gene: .
v_gene: TRBV19

CDR3aa: CASRTGANEQFF
CDR3nt: TGTGCCAGCAGAACAGGGGCCAATGAGCAGTTCTTC
abundance: .
j_gene: TRBJ2-1
d_gene: TRBD1
v_gene: TRBV6-5

CDR3aa: CASSMAVRGRPDTQYF
CDR3nt: TGCGCCAGCAGCATGGCCGTCCGCGGGAGACCAGATACGCAGTATTTT
abundance: .
j_gene: TRBJ2-3
d_gene: TRBD2
v_gene: TRBV5-1

CDR3aa: CASSLVRLSSSYNEQFF
CDR3nt: TGCGCCAGCAGCTTGGTTAGACTGTCAAGCTCCTACAATGAGCAGTTCTTC
abundance: .
j_gene: TRBJ2-1
d_gene: .
v_gene: TRBV5-1

CDR3aa: CASSHFGTGPRGQYF
CDR3nt: TGCGCCAGCAGCCATTTCGGGACAGGGCCCAGAGGGCAGTACTTC
abundance: .
j_gene: TRBJ2-7
d_gene: TRBD1
v_gene: TRBV4-1

CDR3aa: CASRWTGGYEQYF
CDR3nt: TGTGCCAGCCGATGGACAGGGGGCTACGAGCAGTACTTC
abundance: .
j_gene: TRBJ2-7
d_gene: TRBD1
v_gene: TRBV27

CDR3aa: CASSSDRGAIMNTEAFF
CDR3nt: TGCGCCAGCAGTTCCGACAGGGGCGCAATTATGAACACTGAAGCTTTCTTT
abundance: .
j_gene: TRBJ1-1
d_gene: TRBD1
v_gene: TRBV4-3

CDR3aa: CAWSPVGGFVGAGYTF
CDR3nt: TGTGCCTGGAGTCCGGTGGGAGGATTTGTAGGGGCTGGCTACACCTTC
abundance: .
j_gene: TRBJ1-2
d_gene: .
v_gene: TRBV30

CDR3aa: CASSQDLWPDVGGNQPQHF
CDR3nt: TGCGCCAGCAGCCAAGATCTTTGGCCGGATGTAGGAGGCAATCAGCCCCAGCATTTT
abundance: .
j_gene: TRBJ1-5
d_gene: .
v_gene: TRBV4-3

CDR3aa: CASSLTGVRNEQFF
CDR3nt: TGTGCCAGCAGCTTAACGGGAGTTCGCAATGAGCAGTTCTTC
abundance: .
j_gene: TRBJ2-1
d_gene: .
v_gene: TRBV7-9

CDR3aa: CASSLWTGQRTNEKLFF
CDR3nt: TGTGCCAGCAGCCTTTGGACAGGGCAAAGAACTAATGAAAAACTGTTTTTT
abundance: .
j_gene: TRBJ1-4
d_gene: TRBD1
v_gene: TRBV7-9

CDR3aa: CASSSGGSTNEKLFF
CDR3nt: TGTGCCAGCAGCTCAGGGGGTTCAACTAATGAAAAACTGTTTTTT
abundance: .
j_gene: TRBJ1-4
d_gene: TRBD1
v_gene: TRBV11-3

CDR3aa: CASSEAPTSGGLYEQYF
CDR3nt: TGTGCCAGCAGTGAAGCACCGACTAGCGGTGGGTTATACGAGCAGTACTTC
abundance: few
j_gene: TRBJ2-7
d_gene: TRBD2
v_gene: TRBV6-1

CDR3aa: CASSPSLLASNYNEQFF
CDR3nt: TGTGCCAGCAGTCCATCCCTTCTAGCGAGCAATTACAATGAGCAGTTCTTC
abundance: .
j_gene: TRBJ2-1
d_gene: .
v_gene: TRBV27

CDR3aa: CASSGQQTEAFF
CDR3nt: TGTGCCAGCTCAGGACAGCAGACTGAAGCTTTCTTT
abundance: .
j_gene: TRBJ1-1
d_gene: .
v_gene: TRBV18

CDR3aa: CATSTSGLGYTF
CDR3nt: TGTGCCACCAGCACTTCAGGGCTTGGCTACACCTTC
abundance: .
j_gene: TRBJ1-2
d_gene: .
v_gene: TRBV15

CDR3aa: CASSVSDGRAHYTF
CDR3nt: TGTGCCAGCAGCGTTTCTGACGGCAGGGCCCACTACACCTTC
abundance: .
j_gene: TRBJ1-2
d_gene: .
v_gene: TRBV7-9

CDR3aa: CSVVTAGVDQPQHF
CDR3nt: TGCAGCGTTGTTACTGCGGGAGTAGATCAGCCCCAGCATTTT
abundance: .
j_gene: TRBJ1-5
d_gene: .
v_gene: TRBV29-1

CDR3aa: CATSRDITSGRSQGQFF
CDR3nt: TGTGCCACCAGCAGAGATATTACTAGCGGGAGGTCTCAGGGGCAGTTCTTC
abundance: .
j_gene: TRBJ2-1
d_gene: TRBD2
v_gene: TRBV15

CDR3aa: CASSLTGGFGSGANVLTF
CDR3nt: TGTGCCAGCAGTTTAACAGGGGGATTCGGCTCTGGGGCCAACGTCCTGACTTTC
abundance: .
j_gene: TRBJ2-6
d_gene: TRBD1
v_gene: TRBV28

CDR3aa: CASSPTRGTSGYNEQFF
CDR3nt: TGTGCCAGCAGCCCAACACGGGGGACTAGCGGATACAATGAGCAGTTCTTC
abundance: once
j_gene: TRBJ2-1
d_gene: TRBD2
v_gene: TRBV7-2

CDR3aa: CASSFGLAGGPYNEQFF
CDR3nt: TGTGCCAGCAGCTTCGGGTTAGCGGGAGGGCCGTACAATGAGCAGTTCTTC
abundance: .
j_gene: TRBJ2-1
d_gene: TRBD2
v_gene: TRBV13

CDR3aa: CASRRTSGSHEQFF
CDR3nt: TGTGCCAGTAGACGGACTAGCGGGAGTCATGAGCAGTTCTTC
abundance: .
j_gene: TRBJ2-1
d_gene: TRBD2
v_gene: TRBV14

CDR3aa: CASSSNEQFF
CDR3nt: TGTGCCAGCTCTTCCAATGAGCAGTTCTTC
abundance: .
j_gene: TRBJ2-1
d_gene: .
v_gene: TRBV6-6

CDR3aa: CASSLGSGAGYGYTF
CDR3nt: TGTGCCAGCAGCCTAGGGTCGGGAGCGGGGTATGGCTACACCTTC
abundance: once
j_gene: TRBJ1-2
d_gene: .
v_gene: TRBV6-1

CDR3aa: CAWSEGQQNTEAFF
CDR3nt: TGTGCCTGGAGCGAGGGACAGCAGAACACTGAAGCTTTCTTT
abundance: .
j_gene: TRBJ1-1
d_gene: TRBD1
v_gene: TRBV30

CDR3aa: CASKDRGRVNTGELFF
CDR3nt: TGTGCCAGTAAGGACAGGGGGAGGGTGAACACCGGGGAGCTGTTTTTT
abundance: .
j_gene: TRBJ2-2
d_gene: TRBD1
v_gene: TRBV19

CDR3aa: CASSTTSSYNEQFF
CDR3nt: TGTGCCAGTAGTACTACTAGCTCCTACAATGAGCAGTTCTTC
abundance: .
j_gene: TRBJ2-1
d_gene: .
v_gene: TRBV19

CDR3aa: CASSRLSADTQYF
CDR3nt: TGTGCCAGCAGCCGACTTAGCGCAGATACGCAGTATTTT
abundance: .
j_gene: TRBJ2-3
d_gene: .
v_gene: TRBV7-3

CDR3aa: CASRGAGYNEQFF
CDR3nt: TGTGCCAGTAGGGGAGCGGGATACAATGAGCAGTTCTTC
abundance: .
j_gene: TRBJ2-1
d_gene: TRBD2
v_gene: TRBV19

CDR3aa: CASSLGSVAALASSYEQYF
CDR3nt: TGCGCCAGCAGCTTGGGGAGTGTAGCGGCACTGGCCAGCTCCTACGAGCAGTACTTC
abundance: .
j_gene: TRBJ2-7
d_gene: .
v_gene: TRBV5-1

CDR3aa: CASSLERGGGLGEAFF
CDR3nt: TGTGCCAGCAGCTTAGAACGGGGAGGGGGTCTAGGTGAAGCTTTCTTT
abundance: .
j_gene: TRBJ1-1
d_gene: .
v_gene: TRBV7-9

CDR3aa: CASSVSSGSVTEAFF
CDR3nt: TGTGCCAGCAGCGTTTCCTCCGGGTCAGTCACTGAAGCTTTCTTT
abundance: once
j_gene: TRBJ1-1
d_gene: .
v_gene: TRBV9

CDR3aa: CASGAGGPSYNEQFF
CDR3nt: TGTGCCAGTGGGGCTGGCGGCCCGTCCTACAATGAGCAGTTCTTC
abundance: .
j_gene: TRBJ2-1
d_gene: .
v_gene: TRBV19

CDR3aa: CASSQRFDGRDSSLSYEQYF
CDR3nt: TGCGCCAGCAGCCAAAGGTTCGACGGACGGGACAGCAGCCTATCCTACGAGCAGTACTTC
abundance: .
j_gene: TRBJ2-7
d_gene: TRBD1
v_gene: TRBV4-1

CDR3aa: CASSGGRKGYTF
CDR3nt: TGTGCCAGCAGCGGCGGTAGAAAGGGCTACACCTTC
abundance: .
j_gene: TRBJ1-2
d_gene: .
v_gene: TRBV9

CDR3aa: CSAQITGELFF
CDR3nt: TGCAGTGCTCAAATCACCGGGGAGCTGTTTTTT
abundance: .
j_gene: TRBJ2-2
d_gene: .
v_gene: TRBV20-1

CDR3aa: CSVGTLNTGELFF
CDR3nt: TGCAGCGTTGGTACATTGAACACCGGGGAGCTGTTTTTT
abundance: few
j_gene: TRBJ2-2
d_gene: .
v_gene: TRBV29-1

CDR3aa: CATRRYGTGVTEAFF
CDR3nt: TGTGCCACCCGCCGGTACGGGACAGGGGTGACTGAAGCTTTCTTT
abundance: .
j_gene: TRBJ1-1
d_gene: TRBD1
v_gene: TRBV7-2

CDR3aa: CASSEIAGVYNEQFF
CDR3nt: TGTGCCAGCAGTGAAATAGCGGGAGTATACAATGAGCAGTTCTTC
abundance: .
j_gene: TRBJ2-1
d_gene: TRBD2
v_gene: TRBV2

CDR3aa: CASSYGAPNEKLFF
CDR3nt: TGTGCCAGCAGTTACGGGGCTCCTAATGAAAAACTGTTTTTT
abundance: .
j_gene: TRBJ1-4
d_gene: .
v_gene: TRBV6-6

CDR3aa: CASSQVGTRNTGELFF
CDR3nt: TGCGCCAGCAGCCAAGTAGGGACTCGAAACACCGGGGAGCTGTTTTTT
abundance: .
j_gene: TRBJ2-2
d_gene: .
v_gene: TRBV4-1

CDR3aa: CASSSPREEADTQYF
CDR3nt: TGTGCCAGCAGTTCCCCCCGTGAAGAGGCAGATACGCAGTATTTT
abundance: .
j_gene: TRBJ2-3
d_gene: .
v_gene: TRBV28

CDR3aa: CASSLWGDVPRGETQYF
CDR3nt: TGTGCCAGCAGCTTGTGGGGGGACGTCCCCCGAGGAGAGACCCAGTACTTC
abundance: .
j_gene: TRBJ2-5
d_gene: .
v_gene: TRBV5-4

CDR3aa: CAISSSGYDPQYF
CDR3nt: TGTGCCATCAGTTCTAGCGGGTACGATCCCCAGTACTTC
abundance: .
j_gene: TRBJ2-5
d_gene: TRBD2
v_gene: TRBV28

CDR3aa: CASSQVRGREQFF
CDR3nt: TGTGCCAGCAGCCAAGTCCGAGGCCGGGAGCAGTTCTTC
abundance: .
j_gene: TRBJ2-1
d_gene: .
v_gene: TRBV14

CDR3aa: CASSEAPDTQYF
CDR3nt: TGTGCCAGCAGTGAAGCCCCGGATACGCAGTATTTT
abundance: once
j_gene: TRBJ2-3
d_gene: .
v_gene: TRBV2

CDR3aa: CASSVGSTSGLSYEQYF
CDR3nt: TGTGCCAGCAGCGTAGGTTCCACTAGCGGGCTCTCCTACGAGCAGTACTTC
abundance: .
j_gene: TRBJ2-7
d_gene: TRBD2
v_gene: TRBV9

CDR3aa: CASSPRTSGGTGELFF
CDR3nt: TGTGCCAGCAGCCCCAGGACTAGCGGGGGCACCGGGGAGCTGTTTTTT
abundance: .
j_gene: TRBJ2-2
d_gene: TRBD2
v_gene: TRBV7-2

CDR3aa: CASSYSGVGDTQYF
CDR3nt: TGTGCCAGCAGTTACTCCGGGGTTGGAGATACGCAGTATTTT
abundance: once
j_gene: TRBJ2-3
d_gene: .
v_gene: TRBV6-5

CDR3aa: CASSPRGTSVYNEQFF
CDR3nt: TGTGCCAGCAGCCCCCGTGGGACTAGTGTCTACAATGAGCAGTTCTTC
abundance: .
j_gene: TRBJ2-1
d_gene: TRBD2
v_gene: TRBV14

CDR3aa: CAWRGQARVNTEAFF
CDR3nt: TGTGCCTGGAGAGGACAGGCTAGGGTGAACACTGAAGCTTTCTTT
abundance: .
j_gene: TRBJ1-1
d_gene: TRBD1
v_gene: TRBV30

CDR3aa: CASSYSESSYNEQFF
CDR3nt: TGTGCCAGCAGTTACTCGGAGAGCTCCTACAATGAGCAGTTCTTC
abundance: once
j_gene: TRBJ2-1
d_gene: .
v_gene: TRBV6-5

CDR3aa: CASSPPGSQGTQYF
CDR3nt: TGTGCCAGCTCACCACCGGGCAGCCAAGGGACCCAGTACTTC
abundance: .
j_gene: TRBJ2-5
d_gene: .
v_gene: TRBV18

CDR3aa: CASSSRQGSTDTQYF
CDR3nt: TGTGCCAGCAGTTCCCGACAGGGGTCCACAGATACGCAGTATTTT
abundance: few
j_gene: TRBJ2-3
d_gene: TRBD1
v_gene: TRBV27